This T cell receptor (beta chain) originates from a study of read filtering for tumor transcriptome and immune sequencing (dated by TCRdb to 2020 to 2022). Regarding the complete study: The cohort consisted of roughly 16 male and some 13 female patients, with a mean age of roughly 67 years and an age range of about 40 to 90. Under revised international staging, about 8 patients fell into R-ISS I, approximately 15 into R-ISS II and six or seven into R-ISS III. Whole-transcriptome libraries were prepared with the TruSeq RNA Access Library Prep Kit after DNase treatment. TCR-region mapped reads per sample ranged from about 4.05 to 11 million with IR-seq versus only roughly 75 to 1273 with RNA-seq. TCR repertoires obtained by targeted immune repertoire sequencing and by bulk whole-transcriptome sequencing performed on the same bone marrow samples were compared. One of the main goals was to work out a read-filtering strategy for immune repertoire data, in particular whether clonotypes backed by only a single read should be removed.

This clonotype turned up a few times. Its target antigen remains unknown. One base away there is no much larger clone; base qualities are not given. Results the study describes overall, beyond this receptor: Compared with RNA-seq, IR-seq captured clonotypes at much greater depth and more reliably, and a smaller IR-seq throughput was enough to identify most of the shared clonotypes. The sorted CD138-negative fraction was a mixed bone marrow immune population, not purified T cells. The correlation between IR-seq and RNA-seq shared clonotype proportions rose when single-read clonotypes were removed. In IR-seq, single-read clonotypes were approximately 81% of clonotypes but about 3.5% of total reads; in RNA-seq they were 74.6% of clonotypes and less than 45% of reads.

TCR libraries were built from about 420 ng RNA with the Immunoverse kit, using molecular barcoded adaptors covering alpha/delta and beta/gamma chains. TCR library preparation used the same RNA that went into transcriptome sequencing. TCR libraries were sequenced on an Illumina HiSeq 4000 with 2 x 150 cycles. The original pipeline was this. Using MiXCR, which included quality filtering and error correction, TCR reads were aligned to human V, D, J and C references and then assembled into CDR3 clonotypes. The tcR package in R was used to analyze clonotype counts and gene usage diversity. For inspection of raw mapping reads, RNA-seq reads were mapped by STAR aligner version 2.5.3a onto GRCh37 of the human genome. IR-seq fastq files were randomly downsampled with Seqtk 1.3 to test the effect of sequencing depth on detected clonotypes. TCRdb handled the public reads itself, with Q25 trimming in fastp and clone calling in MiXCR, and kept productive beta chains. Identical CDR3 proteins give one entry, which carries the most common genes and DNA. The V and J calls shown here were made by TCRdb, not taken from the authors' results. The sample table contains under 25,000 distinct CDR3 sequences; only one count was recorded for around 13% of them. The ten largest clones add up to around 62% of the sample.

Each patient had bone marrow sampled at the time of active disease. Ficoll-Hypaque density gradient centrifugation was used to isolate bone marrow mononuclear cells. Myeloma plasma cells were removed and CD138-negative cells were collected by negative selection after labeling with CD138 magnetic microbeads on a MACS separator. Flow cytometry on an Attune NxT with CD138 antibodies was used to check the purity of the isolated cells. Total RNA was extracted with TRIzol reagent and quantified with a NanoDrop spectrophotometer. Paired RNA-seq and IR-seq were performed on each patient's CD138-negative bone marrow sample. Sequencing was carried out using a population of CD138-negative cells sorted from bone marrow. The cell subset or site tag for this specimen amounts to: bone marrow mononuclear cells depleted of CD138+ plasma/myeloma cells by negative magnetic selection. The receptor was isolated from a donor at least 40 years old with multiple myeloma.

The DNA sequence is TGCGCCAGCAGCTTAATGGGCACCAATCAGCCCCAGCATTTT. It translates as CASSLMGTNQPQHF. The rearrangement combines TRBV5-1 with TRBJ1-5; confidence is insufficient to name the D gene. Between the V and J ends, shortened by 2 bases and 3 bases respectively, the junction contains 9 bases. CDR1 and CDR2 are drawn from the germline V gene: SGHRS, YFSETQ. Including the terminal cysteine and phenylalanine, the CDR3 comprises 14 residues. Just the 42-base CDR3 DNA is kept, in frame starting at base 1. Beyond the CDR3, the reference TRBV5-1 and TRBJ1-5 genes provide the residues; the full variable domain reads: KAGVTQTPRYLIKTRGQQVTLSCSPISGHRSVSWYQQTPGQGLQFLFEYFSETQRNKGNFPGRFSGRQFSNSRSEMNVSTLELGDSALYLCASSLMGTNQPQHFGDGTRLSIL.